This T cell receptor (beta chain) is drawn from a study of T cells in Graves' hyperthyroidism and ophthalmopathy. Study information: Peripheral blood was acquired at first diagnosis, ahead of any therapy whatsoever. Study conclusions and caveats: Separating ophthalmopathy from stable hyperthyroidism was achieved by a 13 V-J model.

With duration under 3 months, ophthalmopathy was active: Clinical Activity Score at least 3, NOSPECS at least 4. Germline CDR1 is KGHSH and CDR2 is LQKENI. Between the trimmed V and J ends, which lost 0 bases and 2 bases, there was a span of 13 bases. This CDR3 is 16 amino acids long. This clonotype was seen at least ten times. Its specificity is not known. RNA transcripts yielded amplified TCR beta CDR3 regions. RT-PCR in the first round (using the HTBI primer set) targeted the TCR CDR3. TCRdb called the multiplex PCR reads again in MiXCR, with one record for every CDR3 protein. The sample includes 640,000 or so distinct CDR3 sequences, 14% of them seen just once.

The sequenced sample was blood. The chain has TRBV18 and TRBJ2-5, with D possibly called TRBD1 or TRBD2 (5 bases each). This TCR came from a woman under 30 with Graves' ophthalmopathy. The CDR3 region has the DNA TGTGCCAGCTCACCACCCGGTGGGACGGATCAAGAGACCCAGTACTTC. It codes for CASSPPGGTDQETQYF. Looking up the rest from reference TRBV18 and TRBJ2-5 gives the full variable domain: NAGVMQNPRHLVRRRGQEARLRCSPMKGHSHVYWYRQLPEEGLKFMVYLQKENIIDESGMPKERFSAEFPKEGPSILRIQQVVRGDSAAYFCASSPPGGTDQETQYFGPGTRLLVL.